This T cell receptor (beta chain) was captured by sequencing in a study of blood T cell repertoires in COVID-19. Turning to the study itself: Both acute and convalescent COVID-19 samples were obtained from the United States, Italy and Spain. Sources were T cells, B-cell-depleted T cells, or PBMCs; the material itself was cDNA or gDNA.

The authors' processing: Scientists estimated how many nucleated cells there were by amplifying reference gene primers. Generated by immunoSEQ multiplex PCR, the TCRdb table keeps only in-frame clones and is missing some. D and trimming were read from the DNA, whereas the V and J calls and clone size are those reported in that table. The repertoire holds about 51,000 clones, around 83% seen once, with around 4% in the top ten. Specimen: peripheral blood. This sequence was found in an older man with active COVID-19.

The CDR3 DNA sequence: TGCGCCAGCAGCCAACAACCCGCCCGGACAGGATTGGGGCTGCTATCCAAAAACATTCAGTACTTC. This sequence encodes CASSQQPARTGLGLLSKNIQYF. V and J are TRBV4-1 and TRBJ2-4; 7 bases fit TRBD1. Germline V gene data show CDR1 as MGHRA and CDR2 as YSYEKL. V was clipped by 2 bases and J by 2 bases; unmatched bases: 24. There are 22 residues in the CDR3.